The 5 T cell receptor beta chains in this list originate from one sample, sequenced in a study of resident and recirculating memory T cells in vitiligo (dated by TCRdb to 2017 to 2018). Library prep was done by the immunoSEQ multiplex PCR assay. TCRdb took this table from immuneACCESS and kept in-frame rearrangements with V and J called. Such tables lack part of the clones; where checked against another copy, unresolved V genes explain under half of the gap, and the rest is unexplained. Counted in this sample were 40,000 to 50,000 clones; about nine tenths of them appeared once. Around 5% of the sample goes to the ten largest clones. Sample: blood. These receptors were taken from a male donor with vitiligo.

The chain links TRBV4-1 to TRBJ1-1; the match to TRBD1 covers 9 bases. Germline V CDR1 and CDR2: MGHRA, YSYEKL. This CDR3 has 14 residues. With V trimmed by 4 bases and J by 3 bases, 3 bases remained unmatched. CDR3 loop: CASSRRTGDTEAFF. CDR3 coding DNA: TGCGCCAGCAGCCGGCGGACAGGGGACACTGAAGCTTTCTTT.

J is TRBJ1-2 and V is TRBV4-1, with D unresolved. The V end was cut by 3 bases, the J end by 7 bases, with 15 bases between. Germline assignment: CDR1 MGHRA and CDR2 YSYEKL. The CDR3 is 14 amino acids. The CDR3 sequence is CASSQGEWVTGYTF. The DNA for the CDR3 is TGCGCCAGCAGCCAGGGAGAGTGGGTTACTGGCTACACCTTC.

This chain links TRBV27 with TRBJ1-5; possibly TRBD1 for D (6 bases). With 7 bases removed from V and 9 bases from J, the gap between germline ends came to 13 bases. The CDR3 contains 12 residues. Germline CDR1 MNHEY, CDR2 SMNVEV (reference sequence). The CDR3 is CASTTLGGPQHF. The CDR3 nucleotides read TGTGCCAGCACCACTCTAGGGGGGCCCCAGCATTTT.

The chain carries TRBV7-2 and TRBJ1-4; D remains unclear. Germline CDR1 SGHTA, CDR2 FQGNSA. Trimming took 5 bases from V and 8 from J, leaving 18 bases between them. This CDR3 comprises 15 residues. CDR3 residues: CASSQNSPPGEKLFF. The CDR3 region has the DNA TGTGCCAGCAGCCAAAACAGTCCCCCCGGAGAAAAACTGTTTTTT. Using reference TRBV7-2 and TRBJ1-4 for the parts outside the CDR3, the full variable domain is GAGVSQSPSNKVTEKGKDVELRCDPISGHTALYWYRQSLGQGLEFLIYFQGNSAPDKSGLPSDRFSAERTGGSVSTLTIQRTQQEDSAVYLCASSQNSPPGEKLFFGSGTQLSVL.

The CDR3 loop reads CASSKGAKETQYF. The CDR3 DNA is TGTGCCAGTAGTAAGGGGGCCAAAGAGACCCAGTACTTC. The V gene is TRBV19, the J gene TRBJ2-5; TRBD1 agrees at 7 bases. Germline CDR1 reads LNHDA; CDR2 reads SQIVND (reference sequence). This CDR3 is 13 amino acids long. V dropped 4 bases and J dropped 3; count of bases not matched to a gene: 2.